This T cell receptor (beta chain) was profiled in a study of T cells in Graves' hyperthyroidism and ophthalmopathy (dated by TCRdb to about 2019). Background on the whole study: Peripheral blood was collected at initial diagnosis, before any treatment. In six Graves' hyperthyroidism patients, the study also compared T-cell repertoires from thyroid tissue with T-cell repertoires from blood. Whether ophthalmopathy could be predicted prospectively was tested in an independent validation cohort made up of roughly 20 hyperthyroidism patients plus 17 patients who later progressed to ophthalmopathy. TCR Vbeta CDR3 sequencing of 130 to 150 peripheral blood samples (approximately 44 ophthalmopathy, 75 hyperthyroidism and around 17 progressor patients) is reported in the paper. The 85 to 100 discovery patients were randomly split 7:3 into training and test sets. To identify distinguishing TCR V-J signatures, a discovery cohort of 95 to 100 patients was used, comprising 43 with Graves' ophthalmopathy and approximately 57 with stable Graves' hyperthyroidism. After sampling, hyperthyroidism patients received methimazole starting at 30 mg daily, and ophthalmopathy patients received high-dose intravenous methylprednisolone.

Ophthalmopathy patients had moderately to severely active disease, with a Clinical Activity Score of 3 or more, a NOSPECS grade of 4 or more, and a disease duration of less than 3 months. Patients with uncontrolled infections, other autoimmune diseases, pregnancy or lactation were excluded. Diagnoses relied on clinical symptoms, serum thyroxine and TRAb, thyroid ultrasound and orbital computed tomography. PBMCs were separated from about 10 ml of fresh peripheral blood using Ficoll-Paque density gradient centrifugation. Total RNA was extracted with Trizol reagent, and quality was checked on an Agilent 2100 Bioanalyzer. General conclusions and limits of the study: In cross-validation, a model built on a 13 V-J signature told ophthalmopathy apart from stable hyperthyroidism with under 90% sensitivity and roughly 81% specificity, and in testing the same model reached 80%/75%. Most expanded thyroid clonotypes (frequency above 0.001) were also detected in blood, suggesting blood repertoires may reflect thyroid immune responses. During validation, the model predicted progression to ophthalmopathy a median of approximately six months ahead of onset, with around 71% sensitivity and 72.22% specificity. Sample size was not statistically predetermined, and blinding of investigators to group allocation was not performed.

This clonotype was counted at least ten times. Its specific antigen is unknown. The input lacks base qualities; no much larger clone sits a single base away. The TCR beta CDR3 regions were amplified from the RNA transcripts. The first round of RT-PCR for the TCR CDR3 was performed with the HTBI primer set and the Qiagen OneStep RT-PCR kit. A second multiplex PCR round built the libraries, followed by size selection and purification. The libraries were sequenced on an Illumina HiSeq2000 using paired-end 100 bp reads. In the source study's methods: SOAPnuke was used to process the raw data, removing reads that contained adapters or uncalled bases, had a mean Phred below 15, or lacked an exact match to the constant primer or identifier. High-quality paired reads were merged with COPE v1.2.5, and unique nucleotide sequences were defined as clonotypes. MiTCR v1.1 was used to align the clonotypes against IMGT TRBV, TRBD and TRBJ reference segments. Only V-J combinations with frequency above 0.0001, covering roughly 99% of repertoires, were analysed. The TCS score was defined as F50 (clonal expansion) divided by E x V (chaos), with BLOSUM62-based TCRdist calculated between CDR3 peptides within each V-J. Welch's t-statistics and random forest reduced roughly 500 V-J features to some 14, which were used in a naive Bayes classifier (R e1071). TCRdb ran its own pipeline on the public reads, namely fastp trimming at Q25 and MiXCR clone calling, and kept in-frame beta chains. Each CDR3 protein gets just one entry, which takes the most common genes and DNA from the rows behind it. Here the V and J calls rest on TCRdb's processing, not on the authors' analysis. This sample comprises under 500,000 distinct CDR3 sequences, more than 13% of them detected only once. Around 28% of the sample lies in the top ten.

V gives up 0 bases and J gives up 5 bases, and the segment between their germline ends measures 16 bases. The CDR3 sequence holds 16 residues, the cysteine and phenylalanine included. The CDR3 DNA has 48 bases and is translated from base 1. The germline V gene (reference sequence) sets CDR1 to MNHEY and CDR2 to SMNVEV. The V and J segments used are TRBV27 and TRBJ1-1, with TRBD1 as a weak D call on 5 bases. The sequence derives from a man between 45 and 60 years old with Graves' ophthalmopathy. The sample was blood. The nucleotides are TGTGCCAGCAGTTTATCGTCCGCCAGGGAGGAAACTGAAGCTTTCTTT. This codes for CASSLSSAREETEAFF.